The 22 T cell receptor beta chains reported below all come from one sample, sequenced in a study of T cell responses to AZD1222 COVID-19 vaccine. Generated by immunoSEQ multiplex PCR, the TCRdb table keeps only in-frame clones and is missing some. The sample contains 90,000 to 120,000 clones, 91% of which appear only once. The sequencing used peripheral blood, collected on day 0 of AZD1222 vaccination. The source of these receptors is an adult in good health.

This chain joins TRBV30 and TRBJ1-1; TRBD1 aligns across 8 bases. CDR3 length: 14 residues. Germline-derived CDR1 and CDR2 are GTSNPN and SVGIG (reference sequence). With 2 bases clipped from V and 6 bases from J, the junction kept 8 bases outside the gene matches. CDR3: CAWSPRGRRAEAFF. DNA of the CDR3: TGTGCCTGGAGTCCCAGGGGGCGCCGGGCTGAAGCTTTCTTT.

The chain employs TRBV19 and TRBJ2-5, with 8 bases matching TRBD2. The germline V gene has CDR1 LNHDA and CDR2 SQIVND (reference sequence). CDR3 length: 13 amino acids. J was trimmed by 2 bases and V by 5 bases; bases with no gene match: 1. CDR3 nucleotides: TGTGCCAGTAGTGGGACTAGGCAAGAGACCCAGTACTTC. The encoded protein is CASSGTRQETQYF.

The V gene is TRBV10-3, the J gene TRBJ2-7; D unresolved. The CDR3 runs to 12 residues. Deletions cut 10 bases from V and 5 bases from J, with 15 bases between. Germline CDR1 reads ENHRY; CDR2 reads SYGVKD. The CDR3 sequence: CATSNPANEQYF. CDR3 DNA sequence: TGTGCCACCTCTAATCCGGCTAACGAGCAGTACTTC.

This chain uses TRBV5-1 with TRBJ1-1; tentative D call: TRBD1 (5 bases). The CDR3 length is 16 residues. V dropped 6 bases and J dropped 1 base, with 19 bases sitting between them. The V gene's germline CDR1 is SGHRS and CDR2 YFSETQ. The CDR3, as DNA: TGCGCCAGCATTCCCTATACCGGGACGGAGAACACTGAAGCTTTCTTT. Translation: CASIPYTGTENTEAFF.

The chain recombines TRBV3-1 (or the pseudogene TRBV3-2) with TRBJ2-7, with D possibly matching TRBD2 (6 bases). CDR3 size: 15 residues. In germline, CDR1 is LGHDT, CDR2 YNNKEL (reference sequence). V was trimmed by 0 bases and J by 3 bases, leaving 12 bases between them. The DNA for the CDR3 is TGTGCCAGCAGCCAAGACGGAGGGTTCTACTACGAGCAGTACTTC. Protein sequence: CASSQDGGFYYEQYF.

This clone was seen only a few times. CDR3 loop: CASSQVGRTISREQYF. DNA of the CDR3: TGCGCCAGCAGCCAAGTAGGAAGGACTATATCCCGAGAGCAGTACTTC. The chain uses TRBV4-1 and TRBJ2-7, with D possibly being TRBD2 (6 bases). In germline, CDR1 is MGHRA, CDR2 YSYEKL. The CDR3 is made up of 16 amino acids. The ends were cut back, 1 base at V and 7 bases at J, with 20 bases in the middle.

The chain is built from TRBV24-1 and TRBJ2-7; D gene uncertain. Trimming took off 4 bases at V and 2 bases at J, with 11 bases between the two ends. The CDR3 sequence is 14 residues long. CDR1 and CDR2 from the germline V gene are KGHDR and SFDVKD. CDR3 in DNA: TGTGCCACCAGTGAGCACCGGGTCCCCTACGAGCAGTACTTC. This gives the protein CATSEHRVPYEQYF.

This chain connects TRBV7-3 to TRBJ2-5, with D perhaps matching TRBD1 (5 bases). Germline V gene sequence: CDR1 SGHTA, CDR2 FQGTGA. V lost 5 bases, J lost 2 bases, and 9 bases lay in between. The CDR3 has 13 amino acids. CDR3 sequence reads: CASSRGSQETQYF. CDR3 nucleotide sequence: TGTGCCAGCAGCAGGGGCTCACAAGAGACCCAGTACTTC.

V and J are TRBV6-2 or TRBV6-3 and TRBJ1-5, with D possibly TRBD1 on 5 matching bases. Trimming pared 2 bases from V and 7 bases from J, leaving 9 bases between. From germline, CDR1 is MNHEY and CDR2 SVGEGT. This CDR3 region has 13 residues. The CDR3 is CASSYGGWQPQHF. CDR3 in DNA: TGTGCCAGCAGTTACGGGGGATGGCAGCCCCAGCATTTT.

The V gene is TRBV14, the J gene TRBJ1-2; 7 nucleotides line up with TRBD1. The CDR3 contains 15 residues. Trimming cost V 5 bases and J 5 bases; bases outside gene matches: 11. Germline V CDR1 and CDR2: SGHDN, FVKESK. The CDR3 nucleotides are TGTGCCAGCAGCGCTTACAACAGACAGGGATATGGCTACACCTTC. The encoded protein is CASSAYNRQGYGYTF.

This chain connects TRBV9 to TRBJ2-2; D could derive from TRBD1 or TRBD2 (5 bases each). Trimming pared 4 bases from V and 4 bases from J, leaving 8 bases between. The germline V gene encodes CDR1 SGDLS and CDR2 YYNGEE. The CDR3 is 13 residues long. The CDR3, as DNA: TGTGCCAGCAGCCGGGGCTTCACCGGGGAGCTGTTTTTT. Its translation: CASSRGFTGELFF.

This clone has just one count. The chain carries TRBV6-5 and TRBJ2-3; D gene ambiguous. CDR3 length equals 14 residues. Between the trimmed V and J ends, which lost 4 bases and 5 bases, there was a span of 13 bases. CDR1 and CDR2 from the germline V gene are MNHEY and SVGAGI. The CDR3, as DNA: TGTGCCAGCAGTTTGGACCCTTTTTTAGATACGCAGTATTTT. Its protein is CASSLDPFLDTQYF.

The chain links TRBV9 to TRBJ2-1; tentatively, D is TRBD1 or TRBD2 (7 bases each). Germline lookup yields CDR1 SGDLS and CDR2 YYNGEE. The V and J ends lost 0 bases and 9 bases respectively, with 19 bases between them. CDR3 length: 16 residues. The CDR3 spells CASSVGQGGRRGEQFF. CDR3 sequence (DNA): TGTGCCAGCAGCGTAGGCCAGGGGGGGCGTAGAGGTGAGCAGTTCTTC. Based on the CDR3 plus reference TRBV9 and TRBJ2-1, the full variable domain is DSGVTQTPKHLITATGQRVTLRCSPRSGDLSVYWYQQSLDQGLQFLIQYYNGEERAKGNILERFSAQQFPDLHSELNLSSLELGDSALYFCASSVGQGGRRGEQFFGPGTRLTVL.

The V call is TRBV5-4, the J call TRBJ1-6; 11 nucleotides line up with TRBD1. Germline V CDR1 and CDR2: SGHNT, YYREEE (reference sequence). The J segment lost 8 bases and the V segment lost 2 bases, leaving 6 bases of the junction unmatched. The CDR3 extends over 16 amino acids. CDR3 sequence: CASSFGWTGGDSPLHF. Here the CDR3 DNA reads TGTGCCAGCAGCTTCGGGTGGACAGGGGGCGATTCACCCCTCCACTTT.

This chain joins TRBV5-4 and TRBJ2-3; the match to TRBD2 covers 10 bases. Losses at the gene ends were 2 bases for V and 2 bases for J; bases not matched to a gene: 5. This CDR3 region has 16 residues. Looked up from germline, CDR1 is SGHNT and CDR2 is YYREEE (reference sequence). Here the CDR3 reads CASSFLAGANTDTQYF. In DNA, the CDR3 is TGTGCCAGCAGCTTCCTAGCGGGGGCCAACACAGATACGCAGTATTTT.

CDR3 sequence: CASSPAQGWGNQPQHF. In DNA form, the CDR3 reads TGCGCCAGCAGCCCTGCTCAGGGCTGGGGCAATCAGCCCCAGCATTTT. V and J are TRBV4-1 and TRBJ1-5; the D gene is possibly TRBD1 (5 bases). This CDR3 is built from 16 residues. Germline CDR1 MGHRA, CDR2 YSYEKL. Trimming took 4 bases from V and 2 from J, leaving 15 bases between them.

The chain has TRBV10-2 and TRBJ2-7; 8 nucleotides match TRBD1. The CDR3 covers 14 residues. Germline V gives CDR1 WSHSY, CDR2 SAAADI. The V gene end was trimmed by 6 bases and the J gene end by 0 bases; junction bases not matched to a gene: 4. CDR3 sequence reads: CASRRTGSSYEQYF. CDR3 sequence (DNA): TGCGCCAGCAGGAGGACAGGGAGCTCCTACGAGCAGTACTTC.

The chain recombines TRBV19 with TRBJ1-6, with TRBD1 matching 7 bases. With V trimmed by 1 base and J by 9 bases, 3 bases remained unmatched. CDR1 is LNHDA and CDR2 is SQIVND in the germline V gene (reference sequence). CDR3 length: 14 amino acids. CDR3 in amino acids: CASSIVGGGSPLHF. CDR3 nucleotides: TGTGCCAGTAGTATAGTAGGGGGCGGTTCACCCCTCCACTTT.

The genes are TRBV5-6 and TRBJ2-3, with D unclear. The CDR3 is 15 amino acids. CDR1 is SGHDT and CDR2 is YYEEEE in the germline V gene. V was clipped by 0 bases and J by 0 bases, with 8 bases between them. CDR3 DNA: TGTGCCAGCAGCTTGGTGCCGGCTAGCACAGATACGCAGTATTTT. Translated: CASSLVPASTDTQYF.

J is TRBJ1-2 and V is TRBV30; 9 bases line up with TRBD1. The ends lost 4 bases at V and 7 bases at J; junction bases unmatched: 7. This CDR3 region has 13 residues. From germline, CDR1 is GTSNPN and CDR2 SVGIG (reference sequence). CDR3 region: CAWTGQGYFGYTF. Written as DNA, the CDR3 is TGTGCCTGGACAGGACAGGGGTACTTTGGCTACACCTTC.

The CDR3 DNA sequence: TGTGCCAGCAGCTTAGGGTGGGCCGACGACACTGAAGCTTTCTTT. It codes for CASSLGWADDTEAFF. The chain links TRBV7-9 to TRBJ1-1; no clear D. V shed 1 base and J shed 3 bases, with 12 bases lying between them. Per germline, CDR1 SEHNR and CDR2 FQNEAQ (reference sequence). This CDR3 contains 15 residues.

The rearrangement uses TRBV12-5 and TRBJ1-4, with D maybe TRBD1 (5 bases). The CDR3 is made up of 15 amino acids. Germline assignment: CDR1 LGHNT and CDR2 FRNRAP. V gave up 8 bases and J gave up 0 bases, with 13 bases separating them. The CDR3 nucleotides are TGTGCTAGTCGGGTGGGGGTTACAACTAATGAAAAACTGTTTTTT. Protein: CASRVGVTTNEKLFF.